A selection of T cell receptor beta chains follows, all from one sample in a study of cytomegalovirus exposure and HLA in healthy donors. Produced via immunoSEQ multiplex PCR; TCRdb's table is partial and in-frame only. The sample shows approximately 68,000 clones, roughly 80% of them seen only once. Sequencing was carried out using PBMCs. All receptors derive from a woman in her twenties or thirties in good health and CMV-seropositive. Each CDR3 is given with its conserved first and last residue. The order of the fields is J gene, clone size, D gene, V gene, CDR3 protein, CDR3 DNA. D genes are given only for firm matches. Part of the rows lack a size; the others show once, few, many or a class for expanded clones.

j_call: TRBJ1-1; clone_size: -; d_call: -; v_call: TRBV7-8; cdr3_aa: CASLSWGGRDTEAFF; cdr3_nt: TGTGCTTCCCTCTCATGGGGGGGGAGGGACACTGAAGCTTTCTTT
j_call: TRBJ2-5; clone_size: -; d_call: -; v_call: TRBV7-9; cdr3_aa: CASSQATSYGETQYF; cdr3_nt: TGTGCCAGCAGCCAGGCGACTAGTTATGGAGAGACCCAGTACTTC
j_call: TRBJ1-4; clone_size: -; d_call: TRBD1; v_call: TRBV7-9; cdr3_aa: CASSRSGQLIEKLFF; cdr3_nt: TGTGCCAGCAGCCGATCGGGACAGTTAATTGAAAAACTGTTTTTT
j_call: TRBJ2-7; clone_size: few; d_call: -; v_call: TRBV29-1; cdr3_aa: CSVREWSSYEQYF; cdr3_nt: TGCAGCGTCCGGGAGTGGAGCTCCTACGAGCAGTACTTC
j_call: TRBJ1-1; clone_size: -; d_call: TRBD1; v_call: TRBV14; cdr3_aa: CASSQDRGPNTEAFF; cdr3_nt: TGTGCCAGCAGCCAAGATAGGGGGCCGAACACTGAAGCTTTCTTT
j_call: TRBJ2-1; clone_size: -; d_call: TRBD2; v_call: TRBV27; cdr3_aa: CASSLAGGPGSYNEQFF; cdr3_nt: TGTGCCAGCAGTCTAGCGGGAGGGCCAGGCTCCTACAATGAGCAGTTCTTC
j_call: TRBJ1-6; clone_size: once; d_call: TRBD1; v_call: TRBV5-1; cdr3_aa: CASSLGTGPSSYNSPLHF; cdr3_nt: TGCGCCAGCAGCTTGGGGACAGGGCCGAGCTCCTATAATTCACCCCTCCACTTT
j_call: TRBJ2-1; clone_size: -; d_call: -; v_call: TRBV19; cdr3_aa: CASGGTAYNEQFF; cdr3_nt: TGTGCCAGTGGGGGGACTGCCTACAATGAGCAGTTCTTC
j_call: TRBJ1-1; clone_size: -; d_call: -; v_call: TRBV6-7; cdr3_aa: CASSYEVEAFF; cdr3_nt: TGTGCCAGCAGCTATGAAGTTGAAGCTTTCTTT
j_call: TRBJ2-7; clone_size: -; d_call: TRBD2; v_call: TRBV9; cdr3_aa: CASSVGLAGGFYEQYF; cdr3_nt: TGTGCCAGCAGCGTGGGACTAGCGGGTGGGTTTTACGAGCAGTACTTC
j_call: TRBJ2-7; clone_size: -; d_call: -; v_call: TRBV5-1; cdr3_aa: CASSLGLPDEQYF; cdr3_nt: TGCGCCAGCAGCTTGGGCCTACCCGACGAGCAGTACTTC
j_call: TRBJ2-2; clone_size: -; d_call: -; v_call: TRBV5-1; cdr3_aa: CASSPIRGSGELFF; cdr3_nt: TGCGCCAGCAGCCCAATTAGGGGGTCCGGGGAGCTGTTTTTT
j_call: TRBJ1-2; clone_size: -; d_call: -; v_call: TRBV29-1; cdr3_aa: CSAPVEGYTF; cdr3_nt: TGCAGCGCGCCCGTGGAGGGCTACACCTTC
j_call: TRBJ2-1; clone_size: -; d_call: TRBD2; v_call: TRBV11-1; cdr3_aa: CASSLKREGRNEQFF; cdr3_nt: TGTGCCAGCAGCCTTAAGCGGGAGGGCCGGAATGAGCAGTTCTTC
j_call: TRBJ2-7; clone_size: few; d_call: TRBD1; v_call: TRBV10-3; cdr3_aa: CAISEPGQSYEQYF; cdr3_nt: TGTGCCATCAGTGAGCCGGGACAGTCCTACGAGCAGTACTTC
j_call: TRBJ1-5; clone_size: -; d_call: -; v_call: TRBV28; cdr3_aa: CASSFRAVNQPQHF; cdr3_nt: TGTGCCAGCAGTTTCAGGGCCGTCAATCAGCCCCAGCATTTT
j_call: TRBJ2-7; clone_size: few; d_call: TRBD2; v_call: TRBV6-5; cdr3_aa: CASSLLAGAGEQYF; cdr3_nt: TGTGCCAGCAGCTTACTAGCGGGAGCCGGGGAGCAGTACTTC
j_call: TRBJ2-5; clone_size: -; d_call: TRBD2; v_call: TRBV7-2; cdr3_aa: CASSLSGSIETQYF; cdr3_nt: TGTGCCAGCAGCCTTAGCGGGAGTATAGAGACCCAGTACTTC
j_call: TRBJ1-1; clone_size: -; d_call: -; v_call: TRBV6-5; cdr3_aa: CASMGLYRWDTEAFF; cdr3_nt: TGTGCCAGCATGGGGCTCTATCGGTGGGACACTGAAGCTTTCTTT
j_call: TRBJ1-1; clone_size: -; d_call: TRBD1; v_call: TRBV29-1; cdr3_aa: CSVEAWTGGYSEAFF; cdr3_nt: TGCAGCGTTGAAGCTTGGACAGGGGGATATAGTGAAGCTTTCTTT
j_call: TRBJ2-5; clone_size: -; d_call: -; v_call: TRBV11-2; cdr3_aa: CASSLRVETQYF; cdr3_nt: TGTGCCAGCAGCCTGCGCGTGGAGACCCAGTACTTC
j_call: TRBJ1-1; clone_size: -; d_call: TRBD1; v_call: TRBV11-2; cdr3_aa: CASSLDRDSEAFF; cdr3_nt: TGTGCCAGCAGCTTGGACAGGGACTCTGAAGCTTTCTTT
j_call: TRBJ2-7; clone_size: -; d_call: TRBD2; v_call: TRBV11-2; cdr3_aa: CASSIGTGPLWTSGSEQYF; cdr3_nt: TGTGCCAGCAGCATCGGGACTGGGCCACTTTGGACTAGCGGGAGCGAGCAGTACTTC
j_call: TRBJ2-7; clone_size: once; d_call: -; v_call: TRBV5-1; cdr3_aa: CASSLVGGEQYF; cdr3_nt: TGCGCCAGCAGCTTGGTAGGGGGCGAGCAGTACTTC
j_call: TRBJ1-2; clone_size: -; d_call: TRBD1; v_call: TRBV30; cdr3_aa: CAWSHRGPRYGYTF; cdr3_nt: TGTGCCTGGAGTCACAGGGGTCCACGGTATGGCTACACCTTC
j_call: TRBJ2-7; clone_size: -; d_call: TRBD1; v_call: TRBV28; cdr3_aa: CASSPDREPYEQYF; cdr3_nt: TGTGCCAGCAGTCCTGACAGGGAACCCTACGAGCAGTACTTC
j_call: TRBJ2-2; clone_size: -; d_call: TRBD1; v_call: TRBV2; cdr3_aa: CARGGRQGSPGELFF; cdr3_nt: TGTGCCAGAGGGGGAAGACAGGGGTCTCCCGGGGAGCTGTTTTTT
j_call: TRBJ1-2; clone_size: -; d_call: TRBD1; v_call: TRBV28; cdr3_aa: CASSSPRQGGGYTF; cdr3_nt: TGTGCCAGCAGTTCCCCGCGACAGGGGGGCGGCTACACCTTC
j_call: TRBJ2-2; clone_size: -; d_call: -; v_call: TRBV15; cdr3_aa: CATSRDREKTGELFF; cdr3_nt: TGTGCCACCAGCAGAGACAGGGAAAAAACCGGGGAGCTGTTTTTT
j_call: TRBJ2-3; clone_size: -; d_call: TRBD2; v_call: TRBV4-2; cdr3_aa: CASSQTVGGDSDTQYF; cdr3_nt: TGTGCCAGCAGCCAAACCGTCGGGGGGGATTCAGATACGCAGTATTTT
j_call: TRBJ1-2; clone_size: once; d_call: TRBD1; v_call: TRBV7-9; cdr3_aa: CASRPQGAHYGYTF; cdr3_nt: TGTGCCAGCAGACCCCAGGGGGCTCACTATGGCTACACCTTC
j_call: TRBJ2-7; clone_size: -; d_call: -; v_call: TRBV4-1; cdr3_aa: CASRPNTGHSYEQYF; cdr3_nt: TGCGCCAGCAGACCCAACACAGGGCACTCCTACGAGCAGTACTTC
j_call: TRBJ2-1; clone_size: -; d_call: -; v_call: TRBV9; cdr3_aa: CASSVVAGGQGYNEQFF; cdr3_nt: TGTGCCAGCAGCGTAGTGGCCGGGGGTCAGGGATACAATGAGCAGTTCTTC
j_call: TRBJ2-7; clone_size: -; d_call: -; v_call: TRBV7-9; cdr3_aa: CASSLFGGSSYEQYF; cdr3_nt: TGTGCCAGCAGCTTATTCGGCGGTAGCTCCTACGAGCAGTACTTC
j_call: TRBJ1-4; clone_size: -; d_call: TRBD1; v_call: TRBV7-9; cdr3_aa: CSSSLGQGPGFF; cdr3_nt: TGTTCCAGCAGCTTGGGACAGGGTCCCGGGTTTTTT
j_call: TRBJ2-7; clone_size: -; d_call: TRBD1; v_call: TRBV9; cdr3_aa: CASSTGTGSYEQYF; cdr3_nt: TGTGCCAGCAGTACCGGGACAGGGTCCTACGAGCAGTACTTC
j_call: TRBJ2-5; clone_size: -; d_call: -; v_call: TRBV28; cdr3_aa: CASSFEGPGVAQYF; cdr3_nt: TGTGCCAGCAGTTTCGAGGGGCCAGGGGTGGCCCAGTACTTC
j_call: TRBJ2-2; clone_size: -; d_call: TRBD2; v_call: TRBV7-8; cdr3_aa: CASSSGLAGGLTGELFF; cdr3_nt: TGTGCCAGCAGCTCAGGACTAGCGGGAGGTTTGACCGGGGAGCTGTTTTTT
j_call: TRBJ2-4; clone_size: -; d_call: TRBD1; v_call: TRBV10-3; cdr3_aa: CAISPGTVQNIQYF; cdr3_nt: TGTGCCATCAGTCCCGGGACAGTCCAAAACATTCAGTACTTC
j_call: TRBJ2-1; clone_size: -; d_call: -; v_call: TRBV6-4; cdr3_aa: CASYGMDSSYNEQFF; cdr3_nt: TGTGCCAGCTATGGTATGGACAGCTCCTACAATGAGCAGTTCTTC
j_call: TRBJ2-5; clone_size: -; d_call: -; v_call: TRBV18; cdr3_aa: CASSPRGTFGETQYF; cdr3_nt: TGTGCCAGCTCACCACGGGGGACTTTTGGAGAGACCCAGTACTTC
j_call: TRBJ1-6; clone_size: -; d_call: -; v_call: TRBV28; cdr3_aa: CASSFRGPGSSPLHF; cdr3_nt: TGTGCCAGCAGTTTTCGCGGACCGGGGAGCTCACCCCTCCACTTT
j_call: TRBJ2-3; clone_size: -; d_call: -; v_call: TRBV5-4; cdr3_aa: CASSLRRGADTQYF; cdr3_nt: TGTGCCAGCAGCCTAAGAAGAGGTGCAGATACGCAGTATTTT
j_call: TRBJ1-2; clone_size: few; d_call: TRBD1; v_call: TRBV6-5; cdr3_aa: CASSRQGQNYGYTF; cdr3_nt: TGTGCCAGCAGTCGACAGGGCCAGAACTATGGCTACACCTTC
j_call: TRBJ1-5; clone_size: -; d_call: -; v_call: TRBV7-8; cdr3_aa: CASSLVQGQPQHF; cdr3_nt: TGTGCCAGCAGCTTAGTACAGGGTCAGCCCCAGCATTTT
j_call: TRBJ2-7; clone_size: -; d_call: TRBD1; v_call: TRBV27; cdr3_aa: CASSSNVQGILNEQYF; cdr3_nt: TGTGCCAGCAGTTCGAACGTACAGGGGATCTTGAACGAGCAGTACTTC
j_call: TRBJ1-4; clone_size: once; d_call: -; v_call: TRBV28; cdr3_aa: CASSLGGGRVNEKLFF; cdr3_nt: TGTGCCAGCAGTTTAGGGGGGGGACGGGTAAATGAAAAACTGTTTTTT